This note documents a single T cell receptor beta chain sequence. This receptor's antigen is unknown. Base-call qualities are not available, and no considerably larger clone is one nucleotide away. The sample originates from a study of glioma-infiltrating T cells after dendritic cell vaccination (dated by TCRdb to 2016 to 2017). Turning to the overall study: A cohort of 15 glioblastoma patients from Phase I and II dendritic cell vaccination trials was included, of whom 9 were newly diagnosed and 6 had recurrent disease. Three intradermal dendritic cell vaccine injections were administered to patients at biweekly intervals in the arm below the axilla. Between about 2002 and 2013, the patients were given dendritic cell vaccination pulsed with autologous tumor lysate. Tumor-infiltrating lymphocyte content was quantified and tumor and blood repertoires were compared in dendritic cell-vaccinated glioblastoma patients by deep sequencing of TCR beta CDR3 regions. The vaccine consisted of monocyte-derived dendritic cells cultured roughly 7 days with IL-4 and GM-CSF, then pulsed overnight with autologous tumor lysate. TCR sequencing metrics, including TIL content and tumor-blood repertoire overlap, were correlated with survival after dendritic cell vaccination. The full study reports these points: TCR clonality showed no direct relationship with survival, which suggests that a diverse polyclonal response may matter. The cohort was small and heterogeneous, with few patients having full blood and tumor sets and even fewer initial-recurrent tumor pairs. Longer time to progression and overall survival after dendritic cell vaccination were predicted by higher estimated pretreatment TIL content. The three-group TCR overlap response model was characterized as speculative, and prospective validation of the model was stated to be required.

Selection of patients required sufficient residual fresh-frozen tumor tissue and over two years of available survival data. An isocitrate dehydrogenase mutation was not carried by any of the glioblastoma patients, although molecular status was otherwise variable. PBMC collection took place before vaccination, two weeks after the third vaccination, and at tumor progression if progression occurred. The Qiagen DNeasy Blood extraction Kit was used to extract genomic DNA. The immunoSEQ assay amplified TCRB CDR3 regions from 2 micrograms of genomic DNA, or from all available DNA when less than that amount was available. For multiplex PCR, 60 forward primers for TCR V beta segments and 13 reverse primers for J beta segments were used. Synthetic control templates were spiked into each sample at limiting dilution to estimate reads per starting template. Sequencing produced 87 bp reads on the Illumina HiSeq System. Concerning the study's data processing: PCR and sequencing errors were removed by a nearest neighbor algorithm that merged closely related sequences. TCR overlap was measured as the percentage of unique tumor TCR beta sequences also present in the same patient's peripheral blood. TCRdb obtained this table from immuneACCESS and retained in-frame rearrangements with V and J assigned. These tables miss some clones; where compared with another copy, unresolved V genes account for less than half of the shortfall, and the remainder is unexplained. Clonal size and the V and J genes are those of that table, whereas D and trimming came from the DNA. The sample profile shows 95,000 to 110,000 clones; roughly 80% of them were found once. Approximately 12% of the sample rests with the top ten.

The CDR3 contains 14 residues, cysteine and phenylalanine counted. The CDR3 DNA has 42 bases and is translated from base 1. Ends trimmed: V by 6 bases, J by 2 bases; bases unmatched to a gene: 4. Reading the germline V gene gives CDR1 SGHRS and CDR2 YFSETQ. The chain was built from TRBV5-1 and TRBJ2-2, and TRBD1 aligns with 7 junction nucleotides. The clonotype was recovered from a human donor with glioblastoma. The sample was blood, taken before dendritic cell vaccination. The sequenced DNA is TGCGCCAGCAAGGGACAGCCTAACACCGGGGAGCTGTTTTTT. Its coded protein is CASKGQPNTGELFF.